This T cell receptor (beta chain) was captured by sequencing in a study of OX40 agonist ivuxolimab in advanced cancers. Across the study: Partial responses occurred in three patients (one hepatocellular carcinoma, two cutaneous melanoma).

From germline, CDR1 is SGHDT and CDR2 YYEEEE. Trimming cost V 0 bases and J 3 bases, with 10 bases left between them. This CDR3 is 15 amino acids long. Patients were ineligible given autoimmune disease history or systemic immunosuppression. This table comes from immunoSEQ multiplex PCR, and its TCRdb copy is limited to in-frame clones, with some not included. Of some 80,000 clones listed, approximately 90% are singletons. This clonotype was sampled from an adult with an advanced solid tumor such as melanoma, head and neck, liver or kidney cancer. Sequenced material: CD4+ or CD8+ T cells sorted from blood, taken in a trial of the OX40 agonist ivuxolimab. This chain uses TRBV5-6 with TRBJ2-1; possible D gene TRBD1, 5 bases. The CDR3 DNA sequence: TGTGCCAGCAGCTTGGATAGGGGTAGCTACAATGAGCAGTTCTTC. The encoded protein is CASSLDRGSYNEQFF.